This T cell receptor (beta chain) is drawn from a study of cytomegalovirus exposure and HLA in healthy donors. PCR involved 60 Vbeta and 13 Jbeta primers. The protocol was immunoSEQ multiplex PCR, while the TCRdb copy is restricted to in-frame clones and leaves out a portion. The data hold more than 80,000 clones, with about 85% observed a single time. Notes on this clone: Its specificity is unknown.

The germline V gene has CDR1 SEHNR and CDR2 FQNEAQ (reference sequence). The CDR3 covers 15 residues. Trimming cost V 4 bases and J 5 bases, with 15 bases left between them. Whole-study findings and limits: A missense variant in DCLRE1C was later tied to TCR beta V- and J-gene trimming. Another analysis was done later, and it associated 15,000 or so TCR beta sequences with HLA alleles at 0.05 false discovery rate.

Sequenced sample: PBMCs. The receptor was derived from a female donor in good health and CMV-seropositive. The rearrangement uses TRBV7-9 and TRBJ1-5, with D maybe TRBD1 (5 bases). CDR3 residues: CASSSVGGVDQPQHF. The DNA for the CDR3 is TGTGCCAGCAGCTCCGTCGGGGGGGTCGATCAGCCCCAGCATTTT.